This TCR beta chain was recorded in a study of blood T cell repertoires in COVID-19. Overall study: Some COVID-19 samples were acute and others convalescent; all came from the United States, Italy and Spain.

This clone was counted once. Original handling: Nucleated cell counts were estimated from reference gene primer amplification. Measured with immunoSEQ multiplex PCR; TCRdb has only the in-frame clones, and not every one. For V, J and clone size, that table is used; D and trimming come from the DNA. This table has a few hundred thousand clones, roughly 90% appearing once. Germline V gene lookup returns CDR1 LGHDT and CDR2 YNNKEL (reference sequence). The junction had 13 bases not matched to a gene; V was cut back by 4 bases and J by 6 bases. This CDR3 has 17 amino acids. The clonotype originates from a man in his fifties or sixties with acute or convalescent COVID-19. Input material: peripheral blood. V and J are TRBV3-1 (or the pseudogene TRBV3-2) and TRBJ2-1, with 9 bases identical to TRBD2. Written as DNA, the CDR3 is TGTGCCAGCAGCCCAAGTTGGGGGACTAGCCGGGCCAATGAGCAGTTCTTC. This translates into CASSPSWGTSRANEQFF.